Listed below are T cell receptor beta chains from one sample, sequenced in a study of blood T cell repertoires in COVID-19. Using immunoSEQ multiplex PCR, the repertoire was profiled, and TCRdb retains in-frame clones only, with some absent. This table holds 45,000 to 60,000 clones, about 89% found once. Input material: peripheral blood. The receptors shown here come from a man between 65 and 85 years old with active COVID-19. Each CDR3 is given with its conserved first and last residue. The D gene is left open where the match is weak. The size of a clone is reported for some rows only, either as once, few or many, or as a class for expanded clones.

j_gene	d_gene	abundance	len	v_gene	CDR3aa	CDR3nt
TRBJ2-2	TRBD2	-	18	TRBV3-1/TRBV3-2	CASSPRTSGGQNTGELFF	TGTGCCAGCAGCCCCCGGACTAGCGGGGGCCAAAACACCGGGGAGCTGTTTTTT
TRBJ2-5	TRBD1	-	14	TRBV29-1	CSVDIGQGVETQYF	TGCAGCGTTGACATAGGACAGGGTGTGGAGACCCAGTACTTC
TRBJ1-1	-	-	12	TRBV7-9	CASSQAGTEAFF	TGTGCCAGCTCTCAGGCGGGGACTGAAGCTTTCTTT
TRBJ2-3	TRBD2	-	13	TRBV30	CAWGTSGFYTQYF	TGTGCCTGGGGGACTAGCGGTTTTTATACGCAGTATTTT
TRBJ1-1	TRBD1	few	15	TRBV25-1	CASSDRRDSGTEAFF	TGTGCCAGCAGTGATCGCCGGGACAGCGGCACTGAAGCTTTCTTT
TRBJ2-4	TRBD1	-	15	TRBV7-9	CASSFSGTGNYIQYF	TGTGCCAGCAGCTTTTCCGGGACAGGGAATTACATTCAGTACTTC
TRBJ1-1	-	-	15	TRBV2	CASTEDRTMNTEAFF	TGTGCCAGCACCGAAGACAGGACAATGAACACTGAAGCTTTCTTT
TRBJ2-3	-	-	13	TRBV15	CATSTRLTDTQYF	TGTGCCACCAGCACCAGATTAACAGATACGCAGTATTTT
TRBJ1-5	TRBD1	-	12	TRBV29-1	CSVGTGFEPQHF	TGCAGCGTTGGGACAGGGTTTGAGCCCCAGCATTTT
TRBJ1-2	-	once	13	TRBV14	CASSQGGLYGYTF	TGTGCCAGCAGCCAAGGCGGACTCTATGGCTACACCTTC
TRBJ1-4	-	-	15	TRBV5-8	CASSFSSATNEKLFF	TGTGCCAGCAGCTTTTCCTCTGCAACTAATGAAAAACTGTTTTTT
TRBJ2-7	-	-	19	TRBV18	CASSPRSGNTGPGRYEQYF	TGTGCCAGCTCACCCCGGAGTGGGAATACAGGGCCAGGCCGATACGAGCAGTACTTC
TRBJ1-2	-	-	14	TRBV25-1	CASRAGPANYGYTF	TGTGCCAGCAGGGCAGGGCCGGCTAACTATGGCTACACCTTC
TRBJ2-3	TRBD2	-	11	TRBV2	CASSPGLAVYF	TGTGCCAGCAGTCCGGGACTAGCGGTGTATTTT
TRBJ2-1	TRBD2	-	16	TRBV2	CASSPLAGVLHNEQFF	TGTGCCAGCAGTCCGCTAGCGGGGGTCTTACACAATGAGCAGTTCTTC
TRBJ1-2	-	-	14	TRBV19	CASSAPRGLDGYTF	TGTGCCAGTAGTGCTCCCCGGGGACTAGACGGCTACACCTTC
TRBJ2-2	-	-	16	TRBV29-1	CSVEDTVPEITGELFF	TGCAGCGTTGAAGACACAGTACCTGAGATCACCGGGGAGCTGTTTTTT
TRBJ2-3	-	-	15	TRBV6-5	CASNTDRVITDTQYF	TGTGCCAGCAACACGGACAGAGTCATCACAGATACGCAGTATTTT
TRBJ2-2	TRBD1	-	14	TRBV29-1	CSVRTGGFTGELFF	TGCAGCGTTCGGACAGGGGGGTTCACCGGGGAGCTGTTTTTT
TRBJ2-2	-	-	16	TRBV5-1	CASSLVTAGSTGELFF	TGCGCCAGCAGCTTGGTAACGGCGGGGAGCACCGGGGAGCTGTTTTTT
TRBJ2-2	-	few	14	TRBV19	CASSMGGHTGELFF	TGTGCCAGTAGTATGGGGGGTCACACCGGGGAGCTGTTTTTT
TRBJ2-7	-	-	12	TRBV30	CAWSVSGYEQYF	TGTGCCTGGAGTGTGTCCGGGTACGAGCAGTACTTC
TRBJ2-2	-	-	14	TRBV19	CASSTQGSTGELFF	TGTGCCAGCAGTACCCAGGGAAGCACCGGGGAGCTGTTTTTT
TRBJ1-5	-	-	12	TRBV12-3/TRBV12-4	CASSLLNQPQHF	TGTGCCAGCAGTTTACTCAATCAGCCCCAGCATTTT
TRBJ1-5	-	few	13	TRBV12-3/TRBV12-4	CASMGEGNQPQHF	TGTGCCAGCATGGGGGAGGGCAATCAGCCCCAGCATTTT
TRBJ1-1	TRBD1	-	17	TRBV7-8	CASSLGQGATLNTEAFF	TGTGCCAGCAGCCTCGGACAGGGGGCCACCTTGAACACTGAAGCTTTCTTT
TRBJ1-5	-	-	13	TRBV20-1	CSASRGSNQPQHF	TGCAGTGCTAGTCGAGGGAGTAATCAGCCCCAGCATTTT
TRBJ1-3	-	-	15	TRBV11-2	CASSLTTASGNTIYF	TGTGCCAGCAGCTTAACGACAGCCTCTGGAAACACCATATATTTT
TRBJ2-5	TRBD2	-	15	TRBV5-1	CASSPVGLAAETQYF	TGCGCCAGCAGTCCAGTGGGACTAGCTGCAGAGACCCAGTACTTC
TRBJ2-2	-	few	14	TRBV6-1	CASSELSDTGELFF	TGTGCCAGCAGTGAATTGTCGGACACCGGGGAGCTGTTTTTT
TRBJ2-7	-	-	14	TRBV9	CASSVGYQGYEQYF	TGTGCCAGCAGCGTAGGGTACCAGGGCTACGAGCAGTACTTC
TRBJ1-6	TRBD1	few	16	TRBV6-1	CASSEGKQGRNSPLHF	TGTGCCAGCAGTGAAGGAAAACAGGGGAGGAATTCACCCCTCCACTTT
TRBJ2-5	TRBD2	few	16	TRBV19	CASSLGLAGLGETQYF	TGTGCCAGTAGTCTAGGACTAGCGGGCTTAGGGGAGACCCAGTACTTC
TRBJ1-2	-	-	16	TRBV5-1	CASSLEPRGMYYGYTF	TGCGCCAGCAGCTTGGAACCCCGGGGGATGTACTATGGCTACACCTTC
TRBJ1-1	TRBD1	-	14	TRBV20-1	CSASVGQGGTEAFF	TGCAGTGCTAGTGTGGGACAGGGGGGCACTGAAGCTTTCTTT
TRBJ1-2	-	-	15	TRBV6-6	CASIRLRDSNYGYTF	TGTGCCAGCATCAGACTCCGGGATTCCAACTATGGCTACACCTTC
TRBJ2-3	-	-	14	TRBV5-3	CARSLEHPTDTQYF	TGTGCCAGAAGCTTGGAACACCCCACAGATACGCAGTATTTT
TRBJ1-1	TRBD1	-	15	TRBV6-5	CASKTGTGANTEAFF	TGTGCCAGCAAGACCGGGACAGGGGCGAACACTGAAGCTTTCTTT
TRBJ2-1	TRBD2	-	20	TRBV4-3	CASSQGVASGGLSSYNEQFF	TGCGCCAGCAGCCAAGGGGTGGCTAGCGGGGGGTTGAGCTCCTACAATGAGCAGTTCTTC
TRBJ1-1	TRBD1	-	15	TRBV3-1/TRBV3-2	CASSQGQGLNTEAFF	TGTGCCAGCAGCCAGGGACAGGGGTTGAACACTGAAGCTTTCTTT